Presented here are 27 T cell receptor beta chains from one specimen sequenced in a study of T cell responses to AZD1222 COVID-19 vaccine. Some clones are missing from TCRdb's copy, which holds only in-frame ones; the method was immunoSEQ multiplex PCR. The sample holds more than 80,000 clones; roughly 93% are singletons and the top ten take 22%. The sequencing used peripheral blood, collected on day 0 of AZD1222 vaccination. These TCRs come from an adult in good health.

This chain joins TRBV6-2 or TRBV6-3 and TRBJ1-1; no reliable D call. The CDR3 runs to 13 residues. V was trimmed by 6 bases and J by 2 bases, leaving 10 bases between them. Germline-derived CDR1 and CDR2 are MNHEY and SVGEGT. The CDR3 nucleotides are TGTGCCAGCAGCCCTAGGATTAACACTGAAGCTTTCTTT. This translates into CASSPRINTEAFF.

CDR3: CASVLTGLDNTEAFF. Here the CDR3 DNA reads TGTGCCAGTGTTCTCACAGGGCTGGATAACACTGAAGCTTTCTTT. The chain links TRBV2 to TRBJ1-1; possible D gene TRBD1, 6 bases. The CDR3 runs to 15 residues. Germline lookup yields CDR1 SNHLY and CDR2 FYNNEI. V was shortened by 9 bases and J by 2 bases, with 19 bases between the two germline ends.

This clone was picked up a small number of times. This chain connects TRBV6-5 to TRBJ2-5; the D is unclear. V was pared by 6 bases and J by 1 base, with 6 bases between. This CDR3 contains 12 residues. Germline V gene data show CDR1 as MNHEY and CDR2 as SVGAGI. CDR3 nucleotides: TGTGCCAGCAGGGCTCCCCAAGAGACCCAGTACTTC. It specifies CASRAPQETQYF.

The chain uses TRBV27 and TRBJ1-5, with D uncertain. The CDR3 sequence is 13 residues long. Trimming removed 3 bases from V and 7 bases from J, with 10 bases in between. The V gene's germline CDR1 is MNHEY and CDR2 SMNVEV (reference sequence). DNA of the CDR3: TGTGCCAGCAGTTTGGTGGGTCACCAGCCCCAGCATTTT. Its translation is CASSLVGHQPQHF.

The chain links TRBV6-2 or TRBV6-3 to TRBJ2-2, with D perhaps matching TRBD2 (6 bases). Per the germline V gene, CDR1 is MNHEY and CDR2 is SVGEGT. The V gene lost 2 bases and the J gene lost 0 bases, with 10 bases spanning the gap. The CDR3 loop spans 16 amino acids. CDR3 sequence: CASSYAGIANTGELFF. CDR3 bases: TGTGCCAGCAGTTACGCGGGGATCGCGAACACCGGGGAGCTGTTTTTT.

V is TRBV6-5 and J is TRBJ2-7; D gene unclear. The CDR3 sequence is 13 residues long. Trimming stripped 6 bases from V and 0 bases from J, with 9 bases between. Germline assignment: CDR1 MNHEY and CDR2 SVGAGI. The CDR3 DNA reads TGTGCCAGCAGCCGGACGGTCTCCTACGAGCAGTACTTC. As protein: CASSRTVSYEQYF.

The chain carries TRBV6-2 or TRBV6-3 and TRBJ2-2; 7 bases agree with TRBD2. CDR3 length: 19 amino acids. CDR1 is MNHEY and CDR2 is SVGEGT in the germline V gene. J was trimmed by 6 bases and V by 2 bases; bases with no gene match: 18. CDR3: CASSYRGKLGLGRPGELFF. The CDR3 DNA reads as TGTGCCAGCAGTTACCGGGGGAAATTAGGACTAGGCCGCCCCGGGGAGCTGTTTTTT.

The rearrangement joins TRBV12-5 to TRBJ2-2; 10 bases line up with TRBD2. The length of the CDR3 is 18 residues. The germline V gene encodes CDR1 LGHNT and CDR2 FRNRAP. V shed 5 bases, J shed 3 bases, and the junction held 12 bases outside the gene matches. CDR3 nucleotides: TGTGCTAGTGGTACCTCAGTCCTAGCGGGGGCCCACACCGGGGAGCTGTTTTTT. Translated, it gives CASGTSVLAGAHTGELFF. Full variable domain (outside the CDR3, taken from reference TRBV12-5 and TRBJ2-2): DARVTQTPRHKVTEMGQEVTMRCQPILGHNTVFWYRQTMMQGLELLAYFRNRAPLDDSGMPKDRFSAEMPDATLATLKIQPSEPRDSAVYFCASGTSVLAGAHTGELFFGEGSRLTVL.

As regards this clone: Germline and junction disagree at one end, which may indicate a read error. V usage is TRBV27 and J usage is TRBJ2-6; D gene unclear. The CDR3 extends over 14 amino acids. Germline V CDR1 and CDR2: MNHEY, SMNVEV (reference sequence). The CDR3 DNA reads as TGTGCCACCAGTAGGTGGGCTGGGGCCAACGTCCTGACTTTC. This sequence encodes CATSRWAGANVLTF.

The V gene is TRBV5-8, the J gene TRBJ2-7, with 8 nucleotides matching TRBD1. The V and J ends lost 0 bases and 4 bases, in that order; junction bases with no gene match: 9. From germline, CDR1 is SGHTS and CDR2 YDEGEE. This CDR3 has 16 amino acids. CDR3 sequence: CASSLGTGIGGYEQYF. CDR3 nucleotide sequence: TGTGCCAGCAGCTTGGGGACAGGGATTGGTGGTTACGAGCAGTACTTC.

V is TRBV9 and J is TRBJ2-5; D remains ambiguous. Germline V gene lookup returns CDR1 SGDLS and CDR2 YYNGEE. The CDR3 is 12 amino acids. V was trimmed by 3 bases and J by 3 bases, leaving 6 bases between them. The CDR3 DNA reads TGTGCCAGCAGCGGGGTCGAAGAGACCCAGTACTTC. Residues: CASSGVEETQYF.

The rearrangement links TRBV6-5 to TRBJ1-4; 8 bases align to TRBD1. This CDR3 comprises 14 residues. Germline V gives CDR1 MNHEY, CDR2 SVGAGI. The V segment lost 6 bases and the J segment 8 bases; nucleotides outside the gene matches: 8. The CDR3 spells CASRPMTGDEKLFF. CDR3 bases: TGTGCCAGCAGACCAATGACAGGGGACGAAAAACTGTTTTTT.

The V call is TRBV21-1, the J call TRBJ2-7; the table's D gene call, TRBD1, was not cross checked with the DNA. TRBV21-1 is assigned pseudogene status. The CDR3 totals 17 residues. In DNA form, the CDR3 reads TGTGCCAGCGAACCCGAATTTGGGGAACAGGGGCCCTACGAGCAGTACTTC. Translation: CASEPEFGEQGPYEQYF.

The V and J genes are TRBV27 and TRBJ1-4; a possible D gene is TRBD1 (5 bases). Trimming took off 2 bases at V and 7 bases at J, with 11 bases between the two ends. This CDR3 is 14 amino acids long. From germline, CDR1 is MNHEY and CDR2 SMNVEV (reference sequence). This chain's CDR3 is CASSLLGQPEKLFF. DNA of the CDR3: TGTGCCAGCAGTTTACTGGGGCAGCCTGAAAAACTGTTTTTT.

CDR3 loop: CATHRLSGQGREKLFF. CDR3 DNA sequence: TGCGCCACCCACCGGCTATCGGGACAGGGGCGTGAAAAACTGTTTTTT. The chain carries TRBV10-1 and TRBJ1-4, with TRBD1 matching over 10 bases. The CDR3 runs to 16 residues. Germline trimming cut 10 bases from V and 7 bases from J; bases unmatched to any gene: 15. Germline CDR1 WNHNN, CDR2 SYGVQD (reference sequence).

V gene TRBV6-2 or TRBV6-3 combines with J gene TRBJ2-2, with D unclear. Trimming left V 4 bases short and J 8 bases short, with 11 bases between. Germline V gives CDR1 MNHEY, CDR2 SVGEGT. CDR3 length: 13 residues. This chain's CDR3 is CASSFRFVGELFF. The CDR3 bases are TGTGCCAGCAGTTTTAGATTTGTAGGGGAGCTGTTTTTT.

The V and J genes are TRBV28 and TRBJ1-1, with no clear D. V lost 6 bases and J lost 1, with 12 bases in between. CDR1 and CDR2 from the germline V gene are MDHEN and SYDVKM. This CDR3 comprises 14 residues. The DNA for the CDR3 is TGTGCCAGCAGCCTACCTTACAAGAACACTGAAGCTTTCTTT. It is translated as CASSLPYKNTEAFF.

This sequence joins TRBV7-9 and TRBJ1-2; tentatively, D is TRBD1 (6 bases). V was pared by 0 bases and J by 6 bases, with 8 bases between. The germline V gene encodes CDR1 SEHNR and CDR2 FQNEAQ (reference sequence). CDR3 length: 13 amino acids. The CDR3 DNA sequence: TGTGCCAGCAGCTTAGCACAGGGCCATGGCTACACCTTC. It encodes CASSLAQGHGYTF.

This clone has a single count. V usage is TRBV7-8 and J usage is TRBJ1-3; TRBD1 agrees at 7 bases. The length of the CDR3 is 16 residues. Looked up from germline, CDR1 is SGHVS and CDR2 is FQNEAQ. The trim removed 5 bases at V and 0 bases at J, leaving 7 bases unmatched. The CDR3 sequence: CASSIQGIFSGNTIYF. The CDR3 nucleotides read TGTGCCAGCAGCATACAGGGGATTTTCTCTGGAAACACCATATATTTT.

This clone appeared a few times. The V and J genes are TRBV20-1 and TRBJ2-7; TRBD2 is a possible D gene (6 bases). The CDR3 runs 14 residues. Germline loops: CDR1 DFQATT, CDR2 SNEGSKA (reference sequence). V gave up 3 bases and J gave up 2 bases, with 14 bases separating them. CDR3 residues: CSASSVLATYEQYF. Written as DNA, the CDR3 is TGCAGTGCTAGTTCTGTTCTAGCGACCTACGAGCAGTACTTC.

The chain couples TRBV19 to TRBJ2-7, with D possibly TRBD2 on 5 matching bases. CDR1 and CDR2 from the germline V gene are LNHDA and SQIVND (reference sequence). Trimming removed 5 bases from V and 4 bases from J, with 21 bases in between. This CDR3 has 16 residues. The chain's CDR3 is CASSGRSAPYLYEQYF. The CDR3 nucleotides are TGTGCCAGTAGTGGGCGTAGCGCCCCATACTTATACGAGCAGTACTTC.

CDR3 amino acids: CASSPGLVSNNEQFF. In DNA, the CDR3 is TGTGCCAGCAGCCCAGGACTAGTTTCCAACAATGAGCAGTTCTTC. This rearrangement joins TRBV3-1 (or the pseudogene TRBV3-2) to TRBJ2-1, with 7 positions matching TRBD2. The J segment lost 5 bases and the V segment lost 4 bases, leaving 8 bases of the junction unmatched. CDR1 is LGHDT, CDR2 YNNKEL, per germline (reference sequence). The CDR3 length is 15 residues.

This rearrangement joins TRBV3-1 (or the pseudogene TRBV3-2) to TRBJ1-6; D is undetermined. Germline assignment: CDR1 LGHDT and CDR2 YNNKEL (reference sequence). The length of the CDR3 is 15 residues. V was clipped by 1 base and J by 8 bases, with 12 bases between them. This chain's CDR3 is CASSQGGSSHSPLHF. The CDR3 DNA is TGTGCCAGCAGCCAAGGAGGGTCGAGTCATTCACCCCTCCACTTT.

V and J are TRBV27 and TRBJ2-7; D assignment may be TRBD1 or TRBD2 (5 bases each). CDR1 MNHEY and CDR2 SMNVEV come from the germline V gene (reference sequence). With 5 bases removed from V and 3 bases from J, the gap between germline ends came to 14 bases. The CDR3 is 14 amino acids. DNA of the CDR3: TGTGCCAGCAGTCCCTGGGACCGCCGCTACGAGCAGTACTTC. Its protein product is CASSPWDRRYEQYF.

There are a few counts of this clone. The genes are TRBV11-2 and TRBJ2-7; possibly TRBD1 for D (5 bases). The V end was cut by 1 base, the J end by 2 bases, with 12 bases between. This CDR3 is built from 15 residues. The germline CDR1 and CDR2 sequences are SGHAT and FQNNGV. CDR3 in DNA: TGTGCCAGCAGCTTAGGAACAGGCCGGACCTACGAGCAGTACTTC. Amino acid sequence: CASSLGTGRTYEQYF.

The rearrangement uses TRBV30 and TRBJ1-1; TRBD1 aligns across 10 bases. The germline CDR1 and CDR2 sequences are GTSNPN and SVGIG (reference sequence). V lost 1 base and J lost 5; bases outside the gene matches: 4. This CDR3 spans 14 amino acids. In DNA, the CDR3 is TGTGCCTGGAGTGGACCGGGACAGGGGACTGAAGCTTTCTTT. Its translation: CAWSGPGQGTEAFF.

The chain links TRBV29-1 to TRBJ1-1, with 7 bases lining up with TRBD1. Trimming removed 3 bases from V and 4 bases from J; junction bases left unmatched: 8. This CDR3 is 14 amino acids long. Germline V gene data show CDR1 as SQVTM and CDR2 as ANQGSEA. In DNA form, the CDR3 reads TGCAGCGTTGATTCAGGGGGTCGGGGCACTGAAGCTTTCTTT. Protein sequence: CSVDSGGRGTEAFF. Full variable domain (missing parts from reference TRBV29-1 and TRBJ1-1): SAVISQKPSRDICQRGTSLTIQCQVDSQVTMMFWYRQQPGQSLTLIATANQGSEATYESGFVIDKFPISRPNLTFSTLTVSNMSPEDSSIYLCSVDSGGRGTEAFFGQGTRLTVV.